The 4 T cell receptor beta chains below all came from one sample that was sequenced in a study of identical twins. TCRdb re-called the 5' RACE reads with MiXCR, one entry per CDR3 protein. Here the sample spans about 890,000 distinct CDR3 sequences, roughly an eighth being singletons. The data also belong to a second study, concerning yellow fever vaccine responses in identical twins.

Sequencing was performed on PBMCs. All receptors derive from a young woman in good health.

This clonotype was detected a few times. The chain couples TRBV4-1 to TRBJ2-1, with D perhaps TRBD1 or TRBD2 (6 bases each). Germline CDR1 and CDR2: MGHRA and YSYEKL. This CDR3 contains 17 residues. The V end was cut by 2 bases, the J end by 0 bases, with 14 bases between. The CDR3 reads CASSQRQGGSSYNEQFF. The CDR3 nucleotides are TGCGCCAGCAGCCAACGGCAAGGGGGGAGCTCCTACAATGAGCAGTTCTTC.

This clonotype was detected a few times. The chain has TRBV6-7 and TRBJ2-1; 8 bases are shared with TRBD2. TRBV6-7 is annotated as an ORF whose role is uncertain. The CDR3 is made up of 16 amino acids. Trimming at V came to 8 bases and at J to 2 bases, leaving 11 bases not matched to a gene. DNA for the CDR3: TGTGCCAGCCCCCCCAAGCGGGAGAGGCCCTACAATGAGCAGTTCTTC. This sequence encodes CASPPKRERPYNEQFF.

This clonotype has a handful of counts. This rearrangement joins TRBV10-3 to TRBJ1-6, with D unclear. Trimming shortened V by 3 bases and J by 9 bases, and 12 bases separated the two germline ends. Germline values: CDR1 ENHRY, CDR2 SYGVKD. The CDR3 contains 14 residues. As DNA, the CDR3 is TGTGCCATCAGTGAAATAGGGAGGAGTTCACCCCTCCACTTT. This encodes CAISEIGRSSPLHF.

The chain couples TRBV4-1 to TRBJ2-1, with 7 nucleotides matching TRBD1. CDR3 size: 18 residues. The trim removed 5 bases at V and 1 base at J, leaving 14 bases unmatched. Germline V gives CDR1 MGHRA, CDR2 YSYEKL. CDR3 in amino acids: CASSWGQLATGSYNEQFF. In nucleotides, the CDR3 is TGCGCCAGCAGCTGGGGACAGTTAGCCACCGGGTCCTACAATGAGCAGTTCTTC.